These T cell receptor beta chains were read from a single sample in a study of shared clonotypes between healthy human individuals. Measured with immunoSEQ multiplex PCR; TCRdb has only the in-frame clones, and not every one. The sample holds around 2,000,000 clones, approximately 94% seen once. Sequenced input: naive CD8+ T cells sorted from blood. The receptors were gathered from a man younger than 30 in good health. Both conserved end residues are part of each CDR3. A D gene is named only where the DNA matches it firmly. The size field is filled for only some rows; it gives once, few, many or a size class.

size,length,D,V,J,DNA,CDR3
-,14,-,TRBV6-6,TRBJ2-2,TGTGCCAGCAGTTACGCCGGAGCTACCGGGGAGCTGTTTTTT,CASSYAGATGELFF
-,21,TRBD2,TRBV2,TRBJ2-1,TGTGCCAGCAGTGTTGATCGGACTAGCGGGGACCTCCTGAGCTCCTACAATGAGCAGTTCTTC,CASSVDRTSGDLLSSYNEQFF
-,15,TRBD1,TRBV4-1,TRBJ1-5,TGCGCCAGCAGCCAGAACAGGGGGGGCAATCAGCCCCAGCATTTT,CASSQNRGGNQPQHF
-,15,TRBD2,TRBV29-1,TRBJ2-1,TGCAGCGTCAACCCCCTAGCGGGGCCCTACAATGAGCAGTTCTTC,CSVNPLAGPYNEQFF
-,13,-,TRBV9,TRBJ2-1,TGTGCCAGCAGCGTAGAGGTAGCCAATGAGCAGTTCTTC,CASSVEVANEQFF
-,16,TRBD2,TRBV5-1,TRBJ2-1,TGCGCCAGCAGTTCTCATCTAGCGGGAGTTAACGATGAGCAGTTCTTC,CASSSHLAGVNDEQFF
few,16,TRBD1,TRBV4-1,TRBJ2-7,TGCGCCAGCAGCCAAGACGGGACAGGGTTAGGCTACGAGCAGTACTTC,CASSQDGTGLGYEQYF
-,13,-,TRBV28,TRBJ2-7,TGTGCCAGCAGTTTGGGGGTGCCCTACGAGCAGTACTTC,CASSLGVPYEQYF
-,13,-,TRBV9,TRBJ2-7,TGTGCCAGCAGCGTCGGGCTACTCTACGAGCAGTACTTC,CASSVGLLYEQYF
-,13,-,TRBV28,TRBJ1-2,TGTGCCAGCAGTTTTTCCCCTCTTGATGGCTACACCTTC,CASSFSPLDGYTF
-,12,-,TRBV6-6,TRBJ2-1,TGTGCCAGCAGTTTCCAGGGCGGTGAGCAGTTCTTC,CASSFQGGEQFF
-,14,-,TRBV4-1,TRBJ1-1,TGCGCCAGCAGCCAAGATAAAGGGTGGGGTGGAGCTTTCTTT,CASSQDKGWGGAFF
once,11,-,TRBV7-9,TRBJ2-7,TGTGCCAGCAGCTTGTTGCAAGAGCAGTACTTC,CASSLLQEQYF
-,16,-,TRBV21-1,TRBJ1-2,TGTGCCAGCAGCAATAACATCCGCTCTAATAACTATGGCTACACCTTC,CASSNNIRSNNYGYTF
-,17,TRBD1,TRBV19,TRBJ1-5,TGTGCCAGTAACTCCGAGGGACAGGGTATGAGCAATCAGCCCCAGCATTTT,CASNSEGQGMSNQPQHF
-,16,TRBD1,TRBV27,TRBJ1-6,TGTGCCAGCAGTCCCAGTGCGGGACAGCGGCCTTTGCCCCTCCACTTT,CASSPSAGQRPLPLHF
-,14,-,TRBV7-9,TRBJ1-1,TGTGCCAGCAGCGCAAGCCTTGTGTGGACTGAAGCTTTCTTT,CASSASLVWTEAFF
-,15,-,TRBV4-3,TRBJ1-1,TGCGCCAGCACCCAAGCACTCTTGGGTCAGAATGAAGCTTTCTTT,CASTQALLGQNEAFF
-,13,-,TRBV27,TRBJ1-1,TGTGCCAGCAGCCTCGGGGGGAACACTGAAGCTTTCTTT,CASSLGGNTEAFF
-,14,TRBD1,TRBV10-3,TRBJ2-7,TGTGCCATCAGCCCCGGGACAGGGCATTACGAGCAGTACTTC,CAISPGTGHYEQYF
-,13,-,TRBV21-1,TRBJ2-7,TGTGCCAGCAGCAAAAGAGGGGGCTACGAGCAGTACTTC,CASSKRGGYEQYF
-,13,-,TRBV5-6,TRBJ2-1,TGTGCCAGCAGCTTGAGTGAGCTCAATGAGCAGTTCTTC,CASSLSELNEQFF
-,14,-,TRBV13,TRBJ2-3,TGTGCCAGCAGCTTAGATTCCAGAGGGGATACGCAGTATTTT,CASSLDSRGDTQYF
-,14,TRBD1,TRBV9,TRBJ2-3,TGTGCCAGCAGCGGGGGGACAGGCACAGATACGCAGTATTTT,CASSGGTGTDTQYF
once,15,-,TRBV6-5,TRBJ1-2,TGTGCCAGCAGGTTGGGACCCTCTGGCAGCTATGGCTACACCTTC,CASRLGPSGSYGYTF
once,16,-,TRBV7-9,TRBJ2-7,TGTGCCAGCAGCCCCCCAGGGGGGAGAAGGGTCTACGAGCAGTACTTC,CASSPPGGRRVYEQYF
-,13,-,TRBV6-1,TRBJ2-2,TGTGCCAGCAGTGAAGAAGGGGGGTGGGAGCTGTTTTTT,CASSEEGGWELFF
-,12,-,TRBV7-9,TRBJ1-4,TGTGCCAGCAGCCGAGGGGGAGAAAAACTGTTTTTT,CASSRGGEKLFF
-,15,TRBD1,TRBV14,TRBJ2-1,TGTGCCAGCAGCCAAGATAGACAGGGCCGCCATGAGCAGTTCTTC,CASSQDRQGRHEQFF
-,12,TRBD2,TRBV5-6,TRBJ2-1,TGTGCCAGCAGCTTTGTTAGCGGGGAGCAGTTCTTC,CASSFVSGEQFF
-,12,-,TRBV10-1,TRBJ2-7,TGCGCCAGCAGTGACGGGGCCTACGAGCAGTACTTC,CASSDGAYEQYF
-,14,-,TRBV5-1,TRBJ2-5,TGCGCCAGCAGCCCCGAGGAGCGGGAAGAGACCCAGTACTTC,CASSPEEREETQYF
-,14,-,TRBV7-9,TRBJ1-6,TGTGCCAGCAGCTTAGCGGGAGAGGAATCACCCCTCCACTTT,CASSLAGEESPLHF
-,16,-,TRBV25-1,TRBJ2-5,TGTGCCAGCAGTGAATATGGACTACAGGGGCAAGAGACCCAGTACTTC,CASSEYGLQGQETQYF
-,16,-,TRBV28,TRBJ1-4,TGTGCCAGCAGTTTATTAAAGGCCAGCATTAATGAAAAACTGTTTTTT,CASSLLKASINEKLFF
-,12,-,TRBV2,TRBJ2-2,TGTGCCAGCAGTGGGGCTACCGGGGAGCTGTTTTTT,CASSGATGELFF